A selection of T cell receptor beta chains follows, all from one sample in a study of human T cells and chemical hapten exposure. TCRdb re-derived calls from the RACE reads in MiXCR, one entry per CDR3 protein. The sample lists over 75,000 distinct CDR3 sequences, 7.5% to 9% occurring once. Material: whole blood, obtained in connection with sensitization to the hapten diphenylcyclopropenone (DPC). All receptors come from a woman in her 30s with alopecia areata. Some clones in this sample may be carry-over from other donors' samples. The CDR3 runs from the conserved cysteine through the conserved F or W. D genes are given only for firm matches. Not all rows give a size; the values are once, few, many and, for expanded clones, a class.

V gene	clone size	D gene	J gene	CDR3 DNA	CDR3 protein
TRBV5-6	.	.	TRBJ1-1	TGTGCCAGCAGCTTGGTCGGGGTTCGGGCTTTCTTT	CASSLVGVRAFF
TRBV5-4	few	.	TRBJ2-3	TGTGCCAGCAGCTCCGACACAGATACGCAGTATTTT	CASSSDTDTQYF
TRBV5-1	few	TRBD1	TRBJ1-4	TGCGCCAGCAGCCGGGACAGGCGTAATGAAAAACTGTTTTTT	CASSRDRRNEKLFF
TRBV7-7	many	.	TRBJ2-5	TGTGCCAGCAGCTTACTAGGACAGACCCAGTACTTC	CASSLLGQTQYF
TRBV6-5	.	.	TRBJ2-1	TGTGCCAGCAGTCAAATAACAGGGTACAATGAGCAGTTCTTC	CASSQITGYNEQFF
TRBV12-3/TRBV12-4	many	.	TRBJ1-2	TGTGCCAGCAGCGTGGGGTCTGGCTACACCTTC	CASSVGSGYTF
TRBV5-6	.	.	TRBJ1-1	TGTGCCAGCATAGGACAGTGGGACACTGAAGCTTTCTTT	CASIGQWDTEAFF
TRBV3-1	many	.	TRBJ1-1	TGTGCCAGCAGCCATGATGATAGGGGCACTGAAGCTTTCTTT	CASSHDDRGTEAFF
TRBV2	many	.	TRBJ2-1	TGTGCCAGCAGTGTGGGGAGTTCACTATACAATGAGCAGTTCTTC	CASSVGSSLYNEQFF
TRBV12-3/TRBV12-4	many	.	TRBJ1-5	TGTGCCAGCAGCCATCTCCCTGAGCCCCAGCATTTT	CASSHLPEPQHF
TRBV5-1	.	.	TRBJ2-5	TGCGCCAGCAGCTGGAAAGAGACCCAGTACTTC	CASSWKETQYF
TRBV10-3	few	TRBD1	TRBJ1-4	TGTGCCATCAGTCCATCCGGGACAGGGTCGCCCGGTAATGAAAAACTGTTTTTT	CAISPSGTGSPGNEKLFF
TRBV12-3/TRBV12-4	.	.	TRBJ1-3	TGTGCCAGCAGTTTTGGAAACACCATATATTTT	CASSFGNTIYF
TRBV3-1	many	.	TRBJ2-7	TGTGCCAGCAGCCTTAACTACGAGCAGTACTTC	CASSLNYEQYF